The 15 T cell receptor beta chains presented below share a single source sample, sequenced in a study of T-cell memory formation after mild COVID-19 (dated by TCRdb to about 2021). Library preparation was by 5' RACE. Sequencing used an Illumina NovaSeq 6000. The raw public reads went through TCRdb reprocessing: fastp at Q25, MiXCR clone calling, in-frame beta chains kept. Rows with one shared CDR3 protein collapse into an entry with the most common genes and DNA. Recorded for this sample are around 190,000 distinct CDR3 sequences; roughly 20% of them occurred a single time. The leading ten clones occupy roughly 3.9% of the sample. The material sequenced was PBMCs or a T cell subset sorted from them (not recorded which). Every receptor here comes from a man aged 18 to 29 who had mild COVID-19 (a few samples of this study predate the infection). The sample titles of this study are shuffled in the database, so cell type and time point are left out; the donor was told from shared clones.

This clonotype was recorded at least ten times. CDR3 coding DNA: TGTGCCAGCAGTTTTGACAGATACCAAGAGACCCAGTACTTC. Protein sequence: CASSFDRYQETQYF. The rearrangement links TRBV27 to TRBJ2-5; maybe TRBD1 (5 bases). Trimming removed 3 bases from V and 0 bases from J, with 8 bases in between. CDR3 length: 14 residues. Germline CDR1 and CDR2: MNHEY and SMNVEV (reference sequence).

In DNA, the CDR3 is TGCAGTGCTAGTCTCAGTAGCAATCAGCCCCAGCATTTT. Its protein is CSASLSSNQPQHF. This chain connects TRBV20-1 to TRBJ1-5; no clear D gene. This CDR3 region has 13 residues. V was trimmed by 3 bases and J by 0 bases, leaving 6 bases between them. The germline V gene has CDR1 DFQATT and CDR2 SNEGSKA (reference sequence).

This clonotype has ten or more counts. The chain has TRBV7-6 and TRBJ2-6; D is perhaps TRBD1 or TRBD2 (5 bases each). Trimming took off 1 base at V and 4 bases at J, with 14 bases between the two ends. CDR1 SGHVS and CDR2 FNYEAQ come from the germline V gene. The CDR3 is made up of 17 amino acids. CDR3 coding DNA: TGTGCCAGCAGCTTAGGCTTTCGGGGCTCGGGGGCCAACGTCCTGACTTTC. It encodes CASSLGFRGSGANVLTF.

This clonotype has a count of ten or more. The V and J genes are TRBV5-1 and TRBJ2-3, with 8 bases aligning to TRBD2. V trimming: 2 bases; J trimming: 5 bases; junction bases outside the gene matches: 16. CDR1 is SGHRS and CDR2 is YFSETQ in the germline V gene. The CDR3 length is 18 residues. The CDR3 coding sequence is TGCGCCAGCAGCTTTCGGTTTATCCAGCGGGGGCACCAAGATACGCAGTATTTT. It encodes CASSFRFIQRGHQDTQYF.

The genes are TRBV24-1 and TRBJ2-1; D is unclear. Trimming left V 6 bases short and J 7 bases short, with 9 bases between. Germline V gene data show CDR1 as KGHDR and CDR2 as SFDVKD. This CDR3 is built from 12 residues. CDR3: CATSQVDNEQFF. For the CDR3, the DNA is TGTGCCACCAGTCAAGTCGATAATGAGCAGTTCTTC.

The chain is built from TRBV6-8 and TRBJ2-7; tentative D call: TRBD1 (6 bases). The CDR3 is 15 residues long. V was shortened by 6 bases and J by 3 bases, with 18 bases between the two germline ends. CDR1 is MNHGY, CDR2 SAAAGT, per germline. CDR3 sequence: CASRGAGIPIYEQYV. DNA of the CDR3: TGTGCCAGCAGGGGGGCAGGAATCCCTATCTACGAGCAGTACGTC.

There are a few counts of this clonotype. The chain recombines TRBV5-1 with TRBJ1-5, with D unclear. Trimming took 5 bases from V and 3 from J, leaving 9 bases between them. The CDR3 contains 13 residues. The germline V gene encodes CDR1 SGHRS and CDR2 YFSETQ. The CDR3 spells CASSSDHNQPQHF. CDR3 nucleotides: TGCGCCAGCAGTTCGGACCACAATCAGCCCCAGCATTTT.

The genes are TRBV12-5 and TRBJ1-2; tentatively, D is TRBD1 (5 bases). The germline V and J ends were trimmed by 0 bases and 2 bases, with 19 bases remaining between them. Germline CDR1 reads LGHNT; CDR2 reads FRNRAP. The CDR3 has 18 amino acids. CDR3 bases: TGTGCTAGTGGTTTGGTCCTGAGGGGACTGAGTCTGAACTATGGCTACACCTTC. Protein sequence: CASGLVLRGLSLNYGYTF.

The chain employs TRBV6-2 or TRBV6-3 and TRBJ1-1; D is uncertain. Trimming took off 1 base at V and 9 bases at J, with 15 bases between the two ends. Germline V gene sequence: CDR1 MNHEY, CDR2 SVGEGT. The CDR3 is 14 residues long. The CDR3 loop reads CASSYFTEGKKAFF. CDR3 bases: TGTGCCAGCAGTTACTTTACAGAGGGAAAGAAAGCTTTCTTT.

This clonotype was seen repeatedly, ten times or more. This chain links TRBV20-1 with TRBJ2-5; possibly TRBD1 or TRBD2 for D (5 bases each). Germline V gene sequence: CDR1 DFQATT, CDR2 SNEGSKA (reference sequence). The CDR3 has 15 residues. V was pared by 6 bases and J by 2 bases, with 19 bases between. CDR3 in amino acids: CSARKPGARQETQYF. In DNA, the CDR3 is TGCAGTGCACGCAAACCCGGGGCTCGACAAGAGACCCAGTACTTC.

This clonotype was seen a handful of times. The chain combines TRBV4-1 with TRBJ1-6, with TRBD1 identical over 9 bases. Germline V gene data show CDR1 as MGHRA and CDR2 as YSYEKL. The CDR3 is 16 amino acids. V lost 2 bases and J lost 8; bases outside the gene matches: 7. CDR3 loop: CASSQRVGQGDSPLHF. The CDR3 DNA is TGCGCCAGCAGCCAAAGGGTGGGACAGGGAGATTCACCCCTCCACTTT.

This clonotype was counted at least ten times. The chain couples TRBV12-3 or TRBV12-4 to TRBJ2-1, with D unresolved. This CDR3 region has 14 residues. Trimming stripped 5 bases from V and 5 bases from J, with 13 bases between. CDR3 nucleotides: TGTGCCAGCAGTACGTTTGTGATGAACAATGAGCAGTTCTTC. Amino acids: CASSTFVMNNEQFF.

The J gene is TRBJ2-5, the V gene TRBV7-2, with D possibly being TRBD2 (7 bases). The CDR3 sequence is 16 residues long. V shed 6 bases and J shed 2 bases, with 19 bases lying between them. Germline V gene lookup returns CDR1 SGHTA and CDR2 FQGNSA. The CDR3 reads CASSSRMRGGQETQYF. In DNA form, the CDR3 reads TGTGCCAGCAGTTCCCGTATGAGGGGGGGTCAAGAGACCCAGTACTTC.

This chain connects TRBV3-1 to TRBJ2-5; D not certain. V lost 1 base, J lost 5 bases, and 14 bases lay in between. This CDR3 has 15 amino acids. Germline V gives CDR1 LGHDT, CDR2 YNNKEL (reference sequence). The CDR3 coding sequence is TGTGCCAGCAGCCAAGGGGTTAACCTGGGGGAGACCCAGTACTTC. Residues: CASSQGVNLGETQYF.

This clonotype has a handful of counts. In nucleotides, the CDR3 is TGTGCCAGCAGCGGGGGACAGGGGGCTAACGAATCACCCCTCCACTTT. Translation: CASSGGQGANESPLHF. This chain links TRBV9 with TRBJ1-6, with 12 bases that match TRBD1. Unmatched junction bases numbered 8, after V lost 3 bases and J lost 10 bases. The CDR3 covers 16 residues. Germline loops: CDR1 SGDLS, CDR2 YYNGEE.